The source of this TCR beta chain is a study of shared clonotypes between healthy human individuals. About the research overall: The donors, two women and three men, were aged 18 to 49. Study-wide results and caveats: The researchers took only blood, and tissue repertoires probably look different.

Comments on this clone: Its antigen is currently unknown.

Assay execution proceeded at the deep level. The protocol was immunoSEQ multiplex PCR, while the TCRdb copy is restricted to in-frame clones and leaves out a portion. The table lists a few million clones, 85% to 95% of them singletons. This TCR was sampled from a man between 18 and 35 years old in good health. Some clones in this sample may be carry-over from other donors' samples. The sample consisted of naive CD4+ T cells from PBMCs. Subset here: CD45RA+ positively selected.

The CDR3 is CASSRGHLSSYEQYF. Written as DNA, the CDR3 is TGTGCCAGCAGCCGGGGGCACCTGAGCTCCTACGAGCAGTACTTC. The chain employs TRBV7-8 and TRBJ2-7, with D tentatively TRBD1 or TRBD2 (6 bases each). The CDR3 has 15 amino acids. Trimming cost V 5 bases and J 0 bases, with 14 bases left between them. The germline V gene encodes CDR1 SGHVS and CDR2 FQNEAQ.